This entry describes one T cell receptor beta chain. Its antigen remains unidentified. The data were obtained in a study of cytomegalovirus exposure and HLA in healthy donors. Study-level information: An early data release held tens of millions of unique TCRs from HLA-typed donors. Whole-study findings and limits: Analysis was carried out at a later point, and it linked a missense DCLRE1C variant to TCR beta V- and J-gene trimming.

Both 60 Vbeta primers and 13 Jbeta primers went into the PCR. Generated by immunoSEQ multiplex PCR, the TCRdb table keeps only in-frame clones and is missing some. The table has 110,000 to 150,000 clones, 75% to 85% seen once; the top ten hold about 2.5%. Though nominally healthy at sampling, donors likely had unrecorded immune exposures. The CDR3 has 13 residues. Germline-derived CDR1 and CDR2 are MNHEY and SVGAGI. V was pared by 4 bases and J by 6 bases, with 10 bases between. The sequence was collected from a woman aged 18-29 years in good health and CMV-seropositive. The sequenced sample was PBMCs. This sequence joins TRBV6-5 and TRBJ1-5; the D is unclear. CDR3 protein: CASSSDWSQPQHF. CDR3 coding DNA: TGTGCCAGCAGTTCTGACTGGAGTCAGCCCCAGCATTTT.